This note documents a single TCR beta chain sequence. Its specific antigen is unknown. One base away there is no much larger clone; base qualities are not given. The data were obtained in a study of blood T cell repertoires in COVID-19 (dated by TCRdb to 2020 to 2021). Regarding the research as a whole: Collaborator samples came from the United States, Italy and Spain and covered acute and convalescent phases of COVID-19. Where available, HLA class I and class II types were obtained from metadata supplied by the sample provider rather than from assay-based typing. The sample metadata nearly always contained a de-identified subject ID, COVID-19 status, age in years and sex. The dataset comprised deeply sampled blood TCRbeta repertoires from subjects exposed to, actively infected with, or recovered from COVID-19. The prospective study material was composed of cDNA or gDNA derived from T cells, B-cell-depleted T cells, or PBMCs. A freely available public database, intended as a resource for researchers studying the immune response to SARS-CoV-2, is where the repertoires were released. Samples were obtained from the ongoing ImmuneRACE study (first 160 participants) and from 950 to 1,500 subjects provided by 6 global collaborators. What the research found in general, with its limitations: How much clinical and demographic metadata was included differed by source and by participant, and the metadata was provided uncurated.

The germline V gene (reference sequence) yields MNHEY for CDR1 and SMNVEV for CDR2. Including the terminal cysteine and phenylalanine, the CDR3 comprises 15 residues. Only the CDR3 portion is preserved as DNA: 45 bases, with reading frame beginning at the first base. Here V drops 5 bases and J drops 8 bases, and the junction holds 8 bases not matched to any gene. Each collaborating institution followed its own protocols to collect whole blood in K2EDTA tubes. For TCRbeta analysis, collaborators shipped samples in one of three forms: frozen whole blood, isolated PBMCs, or DNA extracted from either of those sample types. TCRbeta CDR3 regions were amplified from genomic DNA by means of the immunoSEQ Assay, a bias-controlled multiplex PCR. The paper's data handling went like this. Nucleated cell counts per sample were estimated from amplification of reference gene primers within the assay. Sequence reads were collapsed and filtered to measure the absolute abundance of every unique TCRbeta CDR3 rearrangement. For each sample, productive Simpson clonality was calculated by taking the square root of Simpson's diversity index across productive rearrangements. In TCRdb, the immuneACCESS table is reduced to in-frame sequences with V and J assigned. These tables do not hold every clone; where another copy was compared, an unresolved V gene accounts for under half, and the others remain unexplained. V and J calls and clone size are as listed in that table; D and trimming were resolved from the DNA. This sample holds 400,000 to 500,000 clones; roughly 90% were observed only once. Jointly, the top ten make up over 1.3% of the sample.

The sequence links TRBV27 to TRBJ1-6, and 8 junction bases match TRBD1. The sequence was obtained from a woman between 25 and 40 years old with active or convalescent COVID-19. Sequenced sample: peripheral blood. The DNA sequence is TGTGCCAGCAGTCCCGGACAGGGAATATATTCACCCCTCCACTTT. Translated, this is CASSPGQGIYSPLHF.